This TCR beta chain was profiled in a study of blood T cell repertoires in COVID-19. About the research overall: The study drew acute and convalescent COVID-19 samples from the United States, Italy and Spain. The analysed material was cDNA or gDNA that came from T cells, B-cell-depleted T cells, or PBMCs.

In Seattle, patients joined the study during active infection and were tracked longitudinally. Data came from immunoSEQ multiplex PCR; TCRdb stores just in-frame clones and leaves some out. The data show roughly 220,000 clones, approximately 86% seen once. After removal of 0 bases from V and 4 bases from J, the junction contained 3 bases not matched to a gene. This CDR3 region has 14 residues. Germline assignment: CDR1 SGDLS and CDR2 YYNGEE. Material: peripheral blood. The chain combines TRBV9 with TRBJ1-2; 7 bases fit TRBD1. This sequence originates from a woman aged 45 to 65 with COVID-19, enrolled during active disease. In nucleotides, the CDR3 is TGTGCCAGCAGCGTAGTTCAGGGGGTCTATGGCTACACCTTC. Amino acids: CASSVVQGVYGYTF.